Described below is a single TCR beta chain sequence and its context. Its target is unknown. This record comes from a study of PD-1 blockade in mismatch repair-deficient tumors. Study overall: Enrolled about 2012-2016, patients had progressing, pretreated mismatch repair-deficient cancers of about a dozen types. Overall study results and limits: Rapid post-treatment expansion, then contraction, generally preceding radiologic response, marked tumor-resident clones.

Libraries were prepared by immunoSEQ multiplex PCR; TCRdb keeps only in-frame clonotypes and omits some of them. The repertoire consists of tens of thousands of clones, with 80% to 90% occurring once and the leading ten covering roughly 17%. The germline V and J ends were trimmed by 0 bases and 0 bases, with 9 bases remaining between them. The CDR3 has 16 amino acids. Germline lookup yields CDR1 LGHNA and CDR2 YSLEER. The clonotype comes from an adult with mismatch repair-deficient cancer. The genes are TRBV4-3 and TRBJ1-3; D unresolved. Source: peripheral blood, taken 2 weeks after starting pembrolizumab. Here the CDR3 reads CASSQEGMSSGNTIYF. CDR3 coding DNA: TGCGCCAGCAGCCAAGAGGGCATGAGCTCTGGAAACACCATATATTTT.